The 17 T cell receptor beta chains in this list originate from one sample, sequenced in a study of CD8 T cells in Susac syndrome. RNA was extracted with the RNeasy kit, and a quantity of roughly 0.45 to 1 ug was reverse transcribed using random hexamers. A single record per CDR3 protein comes from TCRdb applying MiXCR to the immunoSEQ multiplex PCR reads. The sample includes around 160,000 distinct CDR3 sequences, 94% of them seen just once. Sequencing used CD4+ T cells from PBMCs. The source of these receptors is a human donor with multiple sclerosis.

J is TRBJ1-3 and V is TRBV20-1, with D uncertain. V lost 1 base to trimming and J lost 8 bases, with 12 bases between them. There are 13 residues in the CDR3. Germline values: CDR1 DFQATT, CDR2 SNEGSKA (reference sequence). The CDR3, as DNA: TGCAGTGCTAGAGCAGGACTCGGATACACCATATATTTT. It yields the protein CSARAGLGYTIYF.

V is TRBV30 and J is TRBJ2-5; D is undetermined. The V and J ends lost 3 bases and 3 bases respectively, with 17 bases between them. The CDR3 has 15 residues. Germline-derived CDR1 and CDR2 are GTSNPN and SVGIG (reference sequence). This chain's CDR3 is CAWRSAAESKETQYF. The CDR3 DNA reads TGTGCCTGGAGGTCCGCCGCGGAATCGAAAGAGACCCAGTACTTC.

The rearrangement links TRBV6-6 to TRBJ1-1, with a tentative D call TRBD1 (5 bases). Germline loops: CDR1 MNHNY, CDR2 SVGAGI (reference sequence). The CDR3 consists of 13 residues. V lost 6 bases, J lost 1 base, and 9 bases lay in between. DNA for the CDR3: TGTGCCAGCAGGCGACAGAGGAACACTGAAGCTTTCTTT. Its translation is CASRRQRNTEAFF.

The chain carries TRBV29-1 and TRBJ2-6; no clear D. Germline CDR1 SQVTM, CDR2 ANQGSEA. V was trimmed by 3 bases and J by 2 bases, leaving 8 bases between them. The CDR3 is 14 residues long. Written as DNA, the CDR3 is TGCAGCGTTGAGGACCCCCCTGGGGCCAACGTCCTGACTTTC. Residues: CSVEDPPGANVLTF.

The rearrangement joins TRBV24-1 to TRBJ2-1, with 8 bases that match TRBD2. This CDR3 spans 16 amino acids. Unmatched junction bases numbered 13, after V lost 4 bases and J lost 9 bases. CDR1 and CDR2 (germline): KGHDR, SFDVKD. The CDR3 bases are TGTGCCACCAGTGACCCCGGGGGGGGGCGATATGGTGAGCAGTTCTTC. Its translation is CATSDPGGGRYGEQFF.

This rearrangement joins TRBV7-9 to TRBJ1-2, with D perhaps TRBD1 (6 bases). V lost 5 bases, J lost 8 bases, and 15 bases lay in between. Germline CDR1 is SEHNR and CDR2 is FQNEAQ (reference sequence). The CDR3 consists of 13 residues. The CDR3 DNA follows: TGTGCCAGCAGCCTTAATGGGGGCTGGGGCTACACCTTC. Translation: CASSLNGGWGYTF.

The chain combines TRBV20-1 with TRBJ2-7, with D possibly matching TRBD1 (6 bases). Trimming took 1 base from V and 2 from J, leaving 12 bases between them. This CDR3 comprises 14 residues. Germline CDR1 reads DFQATT; CDR2 reads SNEGSKA (reference sequence). CDR3 coding DNA: TGCAGTGCTAGAGTTAGGACAGCGACCTACGAGCAGTACTTC. Protein sequence: CSARVRTATYEQYF.

The J gene is TRBJ2-5, the V gene TRBV5-4; 8 bases line up with TRBD2. This CDR3 region has 16 residues. Looked up from germline, CDR1 is SGHNT and CDR2 is YYREEE (reference sequence). The ends lost 0 bases at V and 0 bases at J; junction bases unmatched: 4. CDR3: CASSLVVAGNQETQYF. The CDR3, as DNA: TGTGCCAGCAGCTTGGTAGTAGCGGGGAACCAAGAGACCCAGTACTTC.

This CDR3 reads CSVGEGQNTEAFF. The CDR3 bases are TGCAGCGTTGGAGAGGGGCAGAACACTGAAGCTTTCTTT. The genes are TRBV29-1 and TRBJ1-1; D perhaps matches TRBD1 (5 bases). Looked up from germline, CDR1 is SQVTM and CDR2 is ANQGSEA. The CDR3 is 13 amino acids. V was shortened by 4 bases and J by 1 base, with 10 bases between the two germline ends.

The CDR3, as DNA: TGTGCCAGCAGTGTGAGAGGGGCCTATGGCTACACCTTC. Residues: CASSVRGAYGYTF. The chain combines TRBV2 with TRBJ1-2, with D possibly TRBD1 on 5 matching bases. The CDR3 extends over 13 amino acids. Trimming took off 4 bases at V and 4 bases at J, with 10 bases between the two ends. Germline lookup yields CDR1 SNHLY and CDR2 FYNNEI.

This clonotype was recorded once. The rearrangement joins TRBV7-9 to TRBJ2-1; TRBD2 might be the D (6 bases). The germline V gene encodes CDR1 SEHNR and CDR2 FQNEAQ (reference sequence). Trimming took off 5 bases at V and 7 bases at J, with 18 bases between the two ends. CDR3 size: 15 residues. The CDR3 bases are TGTGCCAGCAGCCTACCCTTTCGACTAGGGAATGAGCAGTTCTTC. The encoded protein is CASSLPFRLGNEQFF.

The chain is built from TRBV4-3 and TRBJ1-2; TRBD1 agrees at 12 bases. This CDR3 contains 15 residues. The J segment lost 7 bases and the V segment lost 3 bases, leaving 6 bases of the junction unmatched. Germline V gene sequence: CDR1 LGHNA, CDR2 YSLEER. The CDR3 region is CASSQGQGAPSGYTF. The CDR3 region has the DNA TGCGCCAGCAGCCAGGGACAGGGGGCCCCCAGTGGCTACACCTTC.

In this sample, this clonotype turned up once. The chain couples TRBV10-3 to TRBJ2-7, with unresolved D. V shed 0 bases and J shed 4 bases, with 7 bases lying between them. Germline lookup yields CDR1 ENHRY and CDR2 SYGVKD. The CDR3 consists of 13 residues. The CDR3 bases are TGTGCCATCAGTGAGTCGCCCGGGTACGAGCAGTACTTC. Its protein is CAISESPGYEQYF.

The chain couples TRBV3-1 to TRBJ1-1; tentatively, D is TRBD1 (5 bases). The CDR3 runs to 14 residues. Trimming left V 4 bases short and J 6 bases short, with 15 bases between. Germline CDR1 LGHDT, CDR2 YNNKEL (reference sequence). The CDR3 reads CASSPSLYRPEAFF. DNA for the CDR3: TGTGCCAGCAGCCCATCCTTATACAGGCCTGAAGCTTTCTTT.

The gene calls are TRBV4-3 and TRBJ2-2; tentatively, D is TRBD1 or TRBD2 (5 bases each). V lost 0 bases to trimming and J lost 0 bases, with 14 bases between them. The CDR3 sequence is 18 residues long. Germline V CDR1 and CDR2: LGHNA, YSLEER. The CDR3 region has the DNA TGCGCCAGCAGCCAAGACCCCCCCGGGACCACGAACACCGGGGAGCTGTTTTTT. Translating it yields CASSQDPPGTTNTGELFF.

This rearrangement joins TRBV30 to TRBJ2-7; TRBD1 is a possible D gene (5 bases). This CDR3 region has 13 residues. V gave up 0 bases and J gave up 7 bases, with 13 bases separating them. Germline-derived CDR1 and CDR2 are GTSNPN and SVGIG (reference sequence). For the CDR3, the DNA is TGTGCCTGGAGTGTAACCAGGGTGGGGGAGCAGTACTTC. It is translated as CAWSVTRVGEQYF. The full variable domain, in which reference TRBV30 and TRBJ2-7 provide the parts outside the CDR3, is SQTIHQWPATLVQPVGSPLSLECTVEGTSNPNLYWYRQAAGRGLQLLFYSVGIGQISSEVPQNLSASRPQDRQFILSSKKLLLSDSGFYLCAWSVTRVGEQYFGPGTRLTVT.

V gene TRBV20-1 combines with J gene TRBJ2-5; D gene uncertain. This CDR3 comprises 10 residues. Trimming pared 2 bases from V and 5 bases from J, leaving 3 bases between. CDR1 is DFQATT and CDR2 is SNEGSKA in the germline V gene (reference sequence). The CDR3 bases are TGCAGTGCTAGAAGGGAGACCCAGTACTTC. Its protein product is CSARRETQYF.